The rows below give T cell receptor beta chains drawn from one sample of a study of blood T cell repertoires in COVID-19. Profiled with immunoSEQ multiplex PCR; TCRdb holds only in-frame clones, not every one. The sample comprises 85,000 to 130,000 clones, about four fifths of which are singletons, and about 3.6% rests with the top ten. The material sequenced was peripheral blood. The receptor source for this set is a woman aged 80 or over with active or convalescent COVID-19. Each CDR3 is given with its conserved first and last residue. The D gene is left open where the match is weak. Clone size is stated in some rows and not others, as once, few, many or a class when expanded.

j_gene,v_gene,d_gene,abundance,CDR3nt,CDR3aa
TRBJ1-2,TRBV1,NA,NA,TGCACCAGCTCGCAGCGTAACATTGTGGGGACAGGGGAATTTTGCTATGGCTACACCTTC,CTSSQRNIVGTGEFCYGYTF
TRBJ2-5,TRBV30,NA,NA,TGTGCCTGGAGTGCGCATCGGACGGGGTACCAAGAGACCCAGTACTTC,CAWSAHRTGYQETQYF
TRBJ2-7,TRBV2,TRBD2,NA,TGTGCCAGCCAGACTAGCGGGAGGTCCTACGAGCAGTACTTC,CASQTSGRSYEQYF
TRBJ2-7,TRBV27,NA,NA,TGTGCCAGCAGTTTAAGGGCGGGAACATCCTACGAGCAGTACTTC,CASSLRAGTSYEQYF
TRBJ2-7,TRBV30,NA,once,TGTGCCTGGAGTGTACTTGGGAGAATCTCCTACGAGCAGTACTTC,CAWSVLGRISYEQYF
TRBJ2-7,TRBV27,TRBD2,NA,TGTGCCAGCAGTTTAGGGGCACTAGCGGGCTCTATCCACGAGCAGTACTTC,CASSLGALAGSIHEQYF
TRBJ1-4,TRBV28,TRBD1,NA,TGTGCCAGCAGTTTTCCGCAGGGGGCAACTAATGAAAAACTGTTTTTT,CASSFPQGATNEKLFF
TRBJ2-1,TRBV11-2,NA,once,TGTGCCAGCAGCTCCGCGCCGGGATACAATGAGCAGTTCTTC,CASSSAPGYNEQFF
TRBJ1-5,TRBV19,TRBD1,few,TGTGCCAGTAGTACCGGATGGACAGGGAGCAATCAGCCCCAGCATTTT,CASSTGWTGSNQPQHF
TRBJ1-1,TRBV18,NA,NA,TGTGCCAGCTCACCTCTCGAGTTCACTGAAGCTTTCTTT,CASSPLEFTEAFF
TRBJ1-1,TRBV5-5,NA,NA,TGTGCCAGCAGCTTGGCCCGTGGTGGGTTAGCAAGGAACACTGAAGCTTTCTTT,CASSLARGGLARNTEAFF
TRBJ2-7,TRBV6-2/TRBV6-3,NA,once,TGTGCCAGCAGTTGGCTAGCGAGTACCTACGAGCAGTACTTC,CASSWLASTYEQYF
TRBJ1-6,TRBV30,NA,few,TGTGCCTGGATGAGAGAGTCACCCCTCCACTTT,CAWMRESPLHF
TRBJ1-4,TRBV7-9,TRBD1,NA,TGTGCCAGCAGCTTACATGGGACAGGTGAAAAACTGTTTTTT,CASSLHGTGEKLFF
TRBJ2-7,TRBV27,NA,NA,TGTGCCAGCAGGACAGGTGTTTCGGCCGATTACGAGCAGTACTTC,CASRTGVSADYEQYF
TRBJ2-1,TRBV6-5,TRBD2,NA,TGTGCCAGCAGTTCCGGACTAGCCTACAATGAGCAGTTCTTC,CASSSGLAYNEQFF
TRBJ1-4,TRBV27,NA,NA,TGTGCCAGCAACCAACAGCCGGGGGAAAAACTGTTTTTT,CASNQQPGEKLFF